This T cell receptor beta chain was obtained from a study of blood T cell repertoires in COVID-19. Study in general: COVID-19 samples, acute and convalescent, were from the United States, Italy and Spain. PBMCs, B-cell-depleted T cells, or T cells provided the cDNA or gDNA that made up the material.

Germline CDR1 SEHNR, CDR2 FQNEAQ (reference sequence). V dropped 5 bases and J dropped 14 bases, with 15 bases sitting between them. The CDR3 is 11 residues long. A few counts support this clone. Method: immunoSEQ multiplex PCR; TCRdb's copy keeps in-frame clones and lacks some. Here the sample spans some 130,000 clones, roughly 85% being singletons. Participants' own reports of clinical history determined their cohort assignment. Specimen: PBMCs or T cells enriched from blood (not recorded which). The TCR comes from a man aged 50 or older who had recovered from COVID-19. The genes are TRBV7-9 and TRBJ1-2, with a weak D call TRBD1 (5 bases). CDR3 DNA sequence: TGTGCCAGCAGCCCTCGACAGCTCGGGACCTTC. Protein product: CASSPRQLGTF.